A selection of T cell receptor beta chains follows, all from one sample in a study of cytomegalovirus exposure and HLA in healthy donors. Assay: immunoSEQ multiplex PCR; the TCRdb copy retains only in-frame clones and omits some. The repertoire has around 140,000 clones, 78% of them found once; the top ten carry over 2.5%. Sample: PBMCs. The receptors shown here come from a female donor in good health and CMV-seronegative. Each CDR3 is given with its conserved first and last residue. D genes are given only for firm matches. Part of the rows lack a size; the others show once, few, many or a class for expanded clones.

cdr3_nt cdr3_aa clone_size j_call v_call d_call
TGTGCCAGCAGTGCCAGGTATAGCTCCTACGAGCAGTACTTC CASSARYSSYEQYF . TRBJ2-7 TRBV6-5 .
TGTGCCAGCTCACCAAGTTACGGCTATGGCTACACCTTC CASSPSYGYGYTF . TRBJ1-2 TRBV18 .
TGTGCCTGCCCGGGCAGGGCAAACTATGGCTACACCTTC CACPGRANYGYTF . TRBJ1-2 TRBV30 .
TGTGCCAGCAGCGCCCACCCCACGCGGAGACAAGAGACCCAGTACTTC CASSAHPTRRQETQYF once TRBJ2-5 TRBV9 .
TGTGCCAGCAGTGGGGGGGGCGTAGGTGAAAAACTGTTTTTT CASSGGGVGEKLFF few TRBJ1-4 TRBV6-1 .
TGCGCCAGCAGTCGTCCCGGGACAGGGGACCGTGGTGAAAAACTGTTTTTT CASSRPGTGDRGEKLFF . TRBJ1-4 TRBV23-1 TRBD1
TGCGCCAGCAGCCGGGGACTAGCGGGAGGCCTCCTCTCCTACGAGCAGTACTTC CASSRGLAGGLLSYEQYF . TRBJ2-7 TRBV5-1 TRBD2
TGTGCCAGCAGCTTGGCAGGGAATAATTCACCCCTCCACTTT CASSLAGNNSPLHF . TRBJ1-6 TRBV7-6 .
TGCGCCAGCAGCTTTCGGGACAGGGGGCGAGATGAAAAACTGTTTTTT CASSFRDRGRDEKLFF once TRBJ1-4 TRBV5-1 TRBD1
TGCGCCAGCAGCTTGGCCGGGACAGGGGTCTACGAGCAGTACTTC CASSLAGTGVYEQYF . TRBJ2-7 TRBV5-1 TRBD1
TGTGCCAGCTCACCACCGAAAGCGACTCTGGAGACCCAGTACTTC CASSPPKATLETQYF few TRBJ2-5 TRBV18 .
TGCGCCAGCAGCCGTGGACAGGGGGTAGGCTCTGGAAACACCATATATTTT CASSRGQGVGSGNTIYF few TRBJ1-3 TRBV4-3 TRBD1
TGTGCCAGCAGCCGGGGACAGGGGAGCTCCTACAATGAGCAGTTCTTC CASSRGQGSSYNEQFF . TRBJ2-1 TRBV6-6 TRBD1
TGCAGCGTATCCGGACAGGGAACCTCCTACGAGCAGTACTTC CSVSGQGTSYEQYF . TRBJ2-7 TRBV29-1 TRBD1
TGTTCCAGCAGCTTGACGACAGGGTCCGGCTACGAGCAGTACTTC CSSSLTTGSGYEQYF . TRBJ2-7 TRBV7-9 TRBD1
TGTGCCAGCAGCTCCCCTGTGAGGGTGGAAAAACTGTTTTTT CASSSPVRVEKLFF . TRBJ1-4 TRBV6-6 .
TGCAGCGTTGAAAGGGGAACGGGAGTTGTCAATGAGCAGTTCTTC CSVERGTGVVNEQFF . TRBJ2-1 TRBV29-1 .
TGTGCCAGCAGCGTAGGGGGCTCAAATGAGCAGTTCTTC CASSVGGSNEQFF . TRBJ2-1 TRBV9 .
TGTTCCAGCAGCCCTGCCCTTGGGATTAGCGGGAGTAGGGAGCAGTACTTC CSSSPALGISGSREQYF . TRBJ2-7 TRBV7-9 TRBD2
TGCGCCAGCAGCTTGGGAACGGGGGGGCAGGGGAAAACCTACGAGCAGTACTTC CASSLGTGGQGKTYEQYF once TRBJ2-7 TRBV5-1 TRBD2
TGCGCCAGCAGCCTTCTAGGGGCCCTAGCGTACAATGAGCAGTTCTTC CASSLLGALAYNEQFF . TRBJ2-1 TRBV4-1 .
TGTGCCAGCAGTGCCACAGGGGTCACTGAAGCTTTCTTT CASSATGVTEAFF . TRBJ1-1 TRBV25-1 TRBD1
TGCGCCAGCAGCCCCGAATCGGGCTCTGGAAACACCATATATTTT CASSPESGSGNTIYF few TRBJ1-3 TRBV5-1 .
TGTGCCAGCAGCGTAGAGGGACAGGGTGCCTATGGCTACACCTTC CASSVEGQGAYGYTF . TRBJ1-2 TRBV9 TRBD1
TGTGCCAGCAGGGCAGGGGCTCAGGGGTCCTACGAGCAGTACTTC CASRAGAQGSYEQYF . TRBJ2-7 TRBV27 .
TGTGCCTGGAGTGTACGGGGTCGGACCCAAGAGACCCAGTACTTC CAWSVRGRTQETQYF once TRBJ2-5 TRBV30 .
TGCAGCGTTGACAGGGGGCTACGCACAGATACGCAGTATTTT CSVDRGLRTDTQYF . TRBJ2-3 TRBV29-1 TRBD1
TGTGCCAGCAGTGGGGTCGGAGGTTTCCGTCATGGCTACACCTTC CASSGVGGFRHGYTF . TRBJ1-2 TRBV25-1 .
TGTGCCAGCAGTTTCCCAGGGGGTTGGGAAGCTTTCTTT CASSFPGGWEAFF . TRBJ1-1 TRBV28 TRBD1
TGTGCCAGCAAATCCCGGACAGGGCCTAACTATGGCTACACCTTC CASKSRTGPNYGYTF . TRBJ1-2 TRBV6-5 TRBD1
TGCGCCAGCAGGGGGGGGACAGGCAGTACTGAAGCTTTCTTT CASRGGTGSTEAFF . TRBJ1-1 TRBV5-1 TRBD1
TGTGCCAGCAGTTACTCCCTCGGTACCTCCTACGAGCAGTACTTC CASSYSLGTSYEQYF . TRBJ2-7 TRBV6-6 .
TGTGCCAGCAGCTCGGACAGGCAAGGCGGGGAGCTGTTTTTT CASSSDRQGGELFF . TRBJ2-2 TRBV7-6 TRBD1
TGTGCCAGCAGCGCAGAACAGGGTACCTCCTACAATGAGCAGTTCTTC CASSAEQGTSYNEQFF . TRBJ2-1 TRBV7-3 .
TGTGCCAGCAGCGGAACCGGGACAGGGAAAGCTTTCTTT CASSGTGTGKAFF few TRBJ1-1 TRBV14 TRBD1
TGTGCCAGCAGCTTTATGGGGGGGGGAACCTACTCCTACAATGAGCAGTTCTTC CASSFMGGGTYSYNEQFF . TRBJ2-1 TRBV5-4 TRBD2
TGTGCCAGCAGTTTAGCGTATAACTACGAGCAGTACTTC CASSLAYNYEQYF . TRBJ2-7 TRBV6-1 .
TGCGCCAGCAGCGGACAGGACACTGAAGCTTTCTTT CASSGQDTEAFF few TRBJ1-1 TRBV4-1 TRBD1
TGTGCCAGCAGCCCCGACAGGGCCAGGTATGGCTACACCTTC CASSPDRARYGYTF . TRBJ1-2 TRBV27 TRBD1
TGTGCCAGCACCAGATGGACAGAAATGCACTCTGGGGCCAACGTCCTGACTTTC CASTRWTEMHSGANVLTF . TRBJ2-6 TRBV5-6 .
TGTGCCAGCAGAAGGACAGGCATGAACACTGAAGCTTTCTTT CASRRTGMNTEAFF . TRBJ1-1 TRBV6-5 TRBD1
TGTGCCAGCAGCCAAGGGGGGCTTGGGACTGAAGCTTTCTTT CASSQGGLGTEAFF . TRBJ1-1 TRBV4-2 .
TGTGCCAGTAGCATAGCCGGGACAGGAACGTACGAGCAGTACTTC CASSIAGTGTYEQYF . TRBJ2-7 TRBV19 TRBD1
TGTGCCAGCAGCGGCCATGAGGGATTGGATCAGATTACTAACTATGGCTACACCTTC CASSGHEGLDQITNYGYTF . TRBJ1-2 TRBV9 .
TGTGCCAGCAGTCCCCCTCTATCTTACGAGCAGTACTTC CASSPPLSYEQYF . TRBJ2-7 TRBV28 .
TGTGCCAGCAGTTACCCCGGGGGGGCTAGCACAGATACGCAGTATTTT CASSYPGGASTDTQYF . TRBJ2-3 TRBV7-6 TRBD2
TGTGCCAGCAGCTTAGGACCAGGAAACACTGAAGCTTTCTTT CASSLGPGNTEAFF . TRBJ1-1 TRBV7-2 .
TGTGCCAGCAGCTCAAAAGAGACCCAGTACTTC CASSSKETQYF . TRBJ2-5 TRBV7-9 .
TGTGCCAGCTCACCGACCAGGGAAAACTATGGCTACACCTTC CASSPTRENYGYTF . TRBJ1-2 TRBV18 .
TGTGCCAGCAGTTTATACCCCGGACAGGTTGGTAACGAGCAGTACTTC CASSLYPGQVGNEQYF . TRBJ2-7 TRBV27 TRBD1
TGCGCCAGCAGCCGAGGACAGGGGGGCGAGCAGTACTTC CASSRGQGGEQYF . TRBJ2-7 TRBV4-1 TRBD1
TGTGCCATCAGTGAGACTAGCGTCACAGATACGCAGTATTTT CAISETSVTDTQYF . TRBJ2-3 TRBV10-3 TRBD2
TGTGCCAGCAGTTACACCCTAACAGGGGTCGGTGGCTACCCCTTC CASSYTLTGVGGYPF . TRBJ1-2 TRBV6-5 TRBD1
TGTGCCAGCAGCGTCGACAGTCTCGCTAACTATGGCTACACCTTC CASSVDSLANYGYTF once TRBJ1-2 TRBV7-9 .
TGTGCCAGCAGCGTAGACGACAGGGCGGCTGCTAGCTATGGCTACACCTTC CASSVDDRAAASYGYTF . TRBJ1-2 TRBV9 TRBD1